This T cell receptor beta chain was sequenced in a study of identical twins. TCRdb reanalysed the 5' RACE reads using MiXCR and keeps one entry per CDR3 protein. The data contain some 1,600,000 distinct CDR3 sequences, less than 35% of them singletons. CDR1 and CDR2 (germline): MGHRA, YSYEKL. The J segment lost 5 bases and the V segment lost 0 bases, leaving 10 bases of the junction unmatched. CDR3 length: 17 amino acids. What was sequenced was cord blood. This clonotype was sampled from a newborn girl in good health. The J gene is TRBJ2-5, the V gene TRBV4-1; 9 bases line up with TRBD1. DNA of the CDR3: TGCGCCAGCAGCCAAGAAACGGGACAGGGTCGCGTGGAGACCCAGTACTTC. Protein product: CASSQETGQGRVETQYF.